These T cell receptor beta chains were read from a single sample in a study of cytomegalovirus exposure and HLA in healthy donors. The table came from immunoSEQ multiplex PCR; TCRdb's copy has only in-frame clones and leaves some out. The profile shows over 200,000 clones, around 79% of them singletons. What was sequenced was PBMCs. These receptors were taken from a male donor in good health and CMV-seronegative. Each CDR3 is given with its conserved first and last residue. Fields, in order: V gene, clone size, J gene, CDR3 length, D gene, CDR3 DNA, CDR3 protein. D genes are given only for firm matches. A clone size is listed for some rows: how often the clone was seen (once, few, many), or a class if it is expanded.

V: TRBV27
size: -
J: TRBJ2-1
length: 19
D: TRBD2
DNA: TGTGCCAGCAACTACTTTTGGGTACCGACTAGCGGGCCTGACAATGAGCAGTTCTTC
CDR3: CASNYFWVPTSGPDNEQFF

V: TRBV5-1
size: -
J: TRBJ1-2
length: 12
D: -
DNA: TGCGCCAGCAGTCTCTCGGGTTATGGCTACACCTTC
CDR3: CASSLSGYGYTF

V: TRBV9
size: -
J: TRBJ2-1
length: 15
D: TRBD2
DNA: TGTGCCAGCAGCGACCTAGCGGGAGGTTTGGATGAGCAGTTCTTC
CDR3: CASSDLAGGLDEQFF

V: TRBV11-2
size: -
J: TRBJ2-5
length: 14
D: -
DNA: TGTGCCAGCAGCTTATCTCTAAGTCAAGAGACCCAGTACTTC
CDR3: CASSLSLSQETQYF

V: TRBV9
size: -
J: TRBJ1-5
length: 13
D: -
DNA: TGTGCCAGCAGCGGGGGTCCAGGGCAGCCCCAGCATTTT
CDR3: CASSGGPGQPQHF

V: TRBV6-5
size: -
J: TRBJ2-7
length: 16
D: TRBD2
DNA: TGTGCCAGCAGTTACTCTCGGCTAGCGGGACCCTACGAGCAGTACTTC
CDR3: CASSYSRLAGPYEQYF

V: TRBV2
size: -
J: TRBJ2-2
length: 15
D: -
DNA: TGTGCCAGCAGTGAAACCGCGGGGTTGGCCGGGGAGCTGTTTTTT
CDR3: CASSETAGLAGELFF

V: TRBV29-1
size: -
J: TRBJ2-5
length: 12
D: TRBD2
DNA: TGCAGCGCCGGACTAGGAGGAGAGACCCAGTACTTC
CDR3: CSAGLGGETQYF

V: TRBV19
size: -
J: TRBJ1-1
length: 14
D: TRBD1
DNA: TGTGCCAGTAGTAAGGGACAGGGGTCCACTGAAGCTTTCTTT
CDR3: CASSKGQGSTEAFF

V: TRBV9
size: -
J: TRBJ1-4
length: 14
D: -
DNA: TGTGCCAGCAGCATACACCAATTTGATGAAAAACTGTTTTTT
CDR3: CASSIHQFDEKLFF

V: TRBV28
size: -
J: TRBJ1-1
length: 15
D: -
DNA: TGTGCCAGCAGTGCCCGACCGGGAGGGGACACTGAAGCTTTCTTT
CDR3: CASSARPGGDTEAFF

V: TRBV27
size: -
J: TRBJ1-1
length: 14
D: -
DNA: TGTGCCAGCAGGGAGGGAGGGGGTAACACTGAAGCTTTCTTT
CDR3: CASREGGGNTEAFF

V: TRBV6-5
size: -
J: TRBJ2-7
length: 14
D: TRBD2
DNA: TGTGCCAGCAGTCGACTAGCGGGTTCCTACGAGCAGTACTTC
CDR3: CASSRLAGSYEQYF

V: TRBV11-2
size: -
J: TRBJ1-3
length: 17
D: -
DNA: TGTGCCAGCAGCTTAGGGGCCAATACGGTTTCTGGAAACACCATATATTTT
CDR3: CASSLGANTVSGNTIYF

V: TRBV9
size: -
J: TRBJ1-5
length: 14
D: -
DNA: TGTGCCAGCAGCGTAGAAGTAGGAGATCAGCCCCAGCATTTT
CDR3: CASSVEVGDQPQHF

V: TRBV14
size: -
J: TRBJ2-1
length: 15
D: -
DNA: TGTGCCAACAGCCAAGATCGACTAGTGGGCAATGAGCAGTTCTTC
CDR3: CANSQDRLVGNEQFF

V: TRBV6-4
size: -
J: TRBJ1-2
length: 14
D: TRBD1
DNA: TGTGCCAGCAGTGAAACAGGGGGCGGTGGTGGCTACACCTTC
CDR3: CASSETGGGGGYTF

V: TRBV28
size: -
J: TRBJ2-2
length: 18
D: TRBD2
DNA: TGTGCCAGCAGTTTCCCCCGGACTAGCGGGTACTTTGGCGGGGAGCTGTTTTTT
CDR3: CASSFPRTSGYFGGELFF

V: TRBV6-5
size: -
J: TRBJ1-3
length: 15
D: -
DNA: TGTGCCAGCAGTTACGGCGGGGGGCTGGAAAGCACCATATATTTT
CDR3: CASSYGGGLESTIYF

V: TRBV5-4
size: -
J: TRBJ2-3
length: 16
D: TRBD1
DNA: TGTGCCAGCAGCGCTCCTAGACAGGGCGTCACAGATACGCAGTATTTT
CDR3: CASSAPRQGVTDTQYF

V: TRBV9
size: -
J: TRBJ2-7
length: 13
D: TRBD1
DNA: TGTGCCAGCAGCGTGGACAGGGGCTACGAGCAGTACTTC
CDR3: CASSVDRGYEQYF

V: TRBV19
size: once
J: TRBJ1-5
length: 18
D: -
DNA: TGTGCCAGTAGACCCGTGGGGGGAGCGTGGGATAGCAATCAGCCCCAGCATTTT
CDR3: CASRPVGGAWDSNQPQHF

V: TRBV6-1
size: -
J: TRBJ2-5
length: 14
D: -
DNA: TGTGCCAGCAGTCCCTGGACAGCCCAAGAGACCCAGTACTTC
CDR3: CASSPWTAQETQYF

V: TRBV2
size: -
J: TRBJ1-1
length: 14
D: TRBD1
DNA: TGTGCCAGCAGCCCCGACAGGGTCTGGGCTGAAGCTTTCTTT
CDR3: CASSPDRVWAEAFF

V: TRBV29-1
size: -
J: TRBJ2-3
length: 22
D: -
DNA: TGCAGCGTTGAAGATCTTCAGCCGCTTCTTGGGGGGGGGCCTTTTGCCACAGATACGCAGTATTTT
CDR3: CSVEDLQPLLGGGPFATDTQYF

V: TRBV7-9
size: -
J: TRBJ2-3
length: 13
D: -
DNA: TGTGCCAGCAGCTTAGGGGCCACAGATACGCAGTATTTT
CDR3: CASSLGATDTQYF

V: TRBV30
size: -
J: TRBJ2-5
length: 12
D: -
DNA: TGTGCCTGGAATTTAAGGGGTGAGACCCAGTACTTC
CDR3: CAWNLRGETQYF

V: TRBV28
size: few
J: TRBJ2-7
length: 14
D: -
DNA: TGTGCCAGCACCTCTGCAGGGGCCGGTTACGAGCAGTACTTC
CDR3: CASTSAGAGYEQYF

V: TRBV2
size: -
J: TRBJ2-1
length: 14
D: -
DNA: TGTGCCAGCAGTGAGACACAGAATCCTGGAGAGCAGTTCTTC
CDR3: CASSETQNPGEQFF